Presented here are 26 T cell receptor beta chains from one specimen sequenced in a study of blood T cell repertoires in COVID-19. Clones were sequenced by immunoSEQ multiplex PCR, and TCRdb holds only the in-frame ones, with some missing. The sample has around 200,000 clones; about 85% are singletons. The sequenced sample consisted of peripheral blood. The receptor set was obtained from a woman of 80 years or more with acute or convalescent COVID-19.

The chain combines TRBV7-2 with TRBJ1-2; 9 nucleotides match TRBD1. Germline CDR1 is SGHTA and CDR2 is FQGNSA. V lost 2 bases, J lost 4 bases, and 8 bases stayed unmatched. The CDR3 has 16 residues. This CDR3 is CASSLWDRAASYGYTF. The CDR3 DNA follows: TGTGCCAGCAGCTTATGGGACAGGGCCGCAAGCTATGGCTACACCTTC.

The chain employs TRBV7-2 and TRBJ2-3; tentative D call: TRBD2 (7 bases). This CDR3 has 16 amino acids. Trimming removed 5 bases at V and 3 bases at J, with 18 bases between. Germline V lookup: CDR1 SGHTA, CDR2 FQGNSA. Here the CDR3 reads CASSKGGGGRTDTQYF. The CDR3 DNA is TGTGCCAGCAGCAAAGGGGGGGGAGGTCGTACAGATACGCAGTATTTT.

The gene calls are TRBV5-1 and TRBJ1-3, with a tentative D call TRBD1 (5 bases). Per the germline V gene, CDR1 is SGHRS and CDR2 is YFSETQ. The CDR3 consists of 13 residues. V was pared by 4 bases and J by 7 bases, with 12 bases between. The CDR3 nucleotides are TGCGCCAGCAGCACGGGACTGGCGAACACCATATATTTT. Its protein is CASSTGLANTIYF.

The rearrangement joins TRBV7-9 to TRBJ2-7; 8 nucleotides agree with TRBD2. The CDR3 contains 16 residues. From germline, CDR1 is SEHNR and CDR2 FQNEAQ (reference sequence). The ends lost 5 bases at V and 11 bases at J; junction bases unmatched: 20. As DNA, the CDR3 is TGTGCCAGCAGCCCCCCGGGGGGTCTAGCGGGTCTTAAGGAGTACTTC. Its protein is CASSPPGGLAGLKEYF.

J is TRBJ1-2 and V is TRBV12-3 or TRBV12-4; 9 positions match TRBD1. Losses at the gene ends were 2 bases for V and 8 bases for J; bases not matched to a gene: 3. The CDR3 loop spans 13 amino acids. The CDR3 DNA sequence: TGTGCCAGCAGTTTAAGGGACAGGGACGGCTACACCTTC. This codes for CASSLRDRDGYTF.

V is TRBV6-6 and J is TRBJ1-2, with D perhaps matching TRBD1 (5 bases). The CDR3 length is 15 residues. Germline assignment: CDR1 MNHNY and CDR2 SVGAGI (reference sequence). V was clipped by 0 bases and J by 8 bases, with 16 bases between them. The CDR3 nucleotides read TGTGCCAGCAGTTACTCGGCAGGGCCGCTTTTCGGCTACACCTTC. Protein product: CASSYSAGPLFGYTF.

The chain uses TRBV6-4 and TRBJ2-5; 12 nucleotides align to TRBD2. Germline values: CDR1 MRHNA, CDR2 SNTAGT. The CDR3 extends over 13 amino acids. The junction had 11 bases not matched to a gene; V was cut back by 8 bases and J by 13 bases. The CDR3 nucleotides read TGTGCCAGCTCTTCGACTAGCGGGAGCCCAGCGTACTTC. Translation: CASSSTSGSPAYF.

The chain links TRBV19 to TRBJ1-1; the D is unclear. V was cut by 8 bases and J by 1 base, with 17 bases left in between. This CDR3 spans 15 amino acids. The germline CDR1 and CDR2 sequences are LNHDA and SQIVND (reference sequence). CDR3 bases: TGTGCCAGTGGAGACCGGGTCTTTCGGAACACTGAAGCTTTCTTT. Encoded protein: CASGDRVFRNTEAFF.

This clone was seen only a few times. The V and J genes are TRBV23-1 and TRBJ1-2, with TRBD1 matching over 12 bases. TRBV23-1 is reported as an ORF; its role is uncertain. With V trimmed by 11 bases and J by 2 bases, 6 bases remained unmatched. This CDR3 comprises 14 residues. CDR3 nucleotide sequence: TGCGCCGGCCCGGGACAGGGGGCCAACTATGGCTACACCTTC. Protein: CAGPGQGANYGYTF.

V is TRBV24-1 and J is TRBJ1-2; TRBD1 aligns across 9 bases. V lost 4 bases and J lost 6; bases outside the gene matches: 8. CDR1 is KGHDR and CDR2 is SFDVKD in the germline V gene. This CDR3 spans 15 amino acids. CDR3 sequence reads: CATSDPGTGRNGYTF. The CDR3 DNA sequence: TGTGCCACCAGTGACCCCGGGACAGGGAGGAATGGCTACACCTTC.

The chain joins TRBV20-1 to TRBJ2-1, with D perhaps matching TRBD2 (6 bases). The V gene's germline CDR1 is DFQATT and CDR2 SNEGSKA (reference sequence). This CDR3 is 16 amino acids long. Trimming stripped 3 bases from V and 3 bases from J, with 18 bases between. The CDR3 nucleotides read TGCAGTGCTAGTGGTGCCACTAGCAGGGACTACAATGAGCAGTTCTTC. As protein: CSASGATSRDYNEQFF.

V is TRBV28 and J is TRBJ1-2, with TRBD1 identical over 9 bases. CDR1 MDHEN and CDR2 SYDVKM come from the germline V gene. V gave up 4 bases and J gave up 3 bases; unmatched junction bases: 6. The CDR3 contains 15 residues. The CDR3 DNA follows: TGTGCCAGCAGTTCACAGGGGGCGCAGGACTATGGCTACACCTTC. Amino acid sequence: CASSSQGAQDYGYTF.

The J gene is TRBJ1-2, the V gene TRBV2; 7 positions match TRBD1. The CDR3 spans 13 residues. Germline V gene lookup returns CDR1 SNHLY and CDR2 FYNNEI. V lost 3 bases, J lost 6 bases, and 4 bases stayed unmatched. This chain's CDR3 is CASSDRTGDGYTF. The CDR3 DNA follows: TGTGCCAGCAGTGATCGGACAGGTGATGGCTACACCTTC.

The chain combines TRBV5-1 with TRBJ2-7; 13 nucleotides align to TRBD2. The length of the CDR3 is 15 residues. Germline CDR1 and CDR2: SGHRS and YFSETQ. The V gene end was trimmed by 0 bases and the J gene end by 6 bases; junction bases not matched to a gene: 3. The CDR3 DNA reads TGCGCCAGCAGCTTGGATGGACTAGCGGGAGCCGAGCAGTACTTC. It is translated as CASSLDGLAGAEQYF.

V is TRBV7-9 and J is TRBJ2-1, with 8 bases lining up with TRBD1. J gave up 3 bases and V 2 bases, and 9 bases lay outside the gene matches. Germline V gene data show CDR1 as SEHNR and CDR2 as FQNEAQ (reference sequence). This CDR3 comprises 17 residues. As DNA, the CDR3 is TGTGCCAGCAGCTTATCGAGGCCCGGACAGGGCTACAATGAGCAGTTCTTC. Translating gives CASSLSRPGQGYNEQFF.

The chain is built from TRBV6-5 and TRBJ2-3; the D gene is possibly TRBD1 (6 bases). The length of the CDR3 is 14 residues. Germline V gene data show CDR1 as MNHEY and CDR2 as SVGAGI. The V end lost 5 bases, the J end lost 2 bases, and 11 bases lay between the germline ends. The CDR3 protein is CASSRRDTTDTQYF. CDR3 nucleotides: TGTGCCAGCAGTAGACGGGACACCACAGATACGCAGTATTTT.

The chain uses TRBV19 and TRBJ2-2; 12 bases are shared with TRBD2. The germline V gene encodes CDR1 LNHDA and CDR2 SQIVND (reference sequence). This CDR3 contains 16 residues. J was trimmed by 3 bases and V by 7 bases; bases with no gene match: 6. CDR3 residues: CASTPSGRADTGELFF. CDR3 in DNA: TGTGCCAGTACTCCTAGCGGGAGGGCCGACACCGGGGAGCTGTTTTTT.

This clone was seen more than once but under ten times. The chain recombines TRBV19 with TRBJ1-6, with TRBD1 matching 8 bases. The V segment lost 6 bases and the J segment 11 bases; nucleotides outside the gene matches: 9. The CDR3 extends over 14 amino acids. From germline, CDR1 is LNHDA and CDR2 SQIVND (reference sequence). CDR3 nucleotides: TGTGCCAGTAGCCCCCTTACAGGGGGAACACCCCTCCACTTT. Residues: CASSPLTGGTPLHF.

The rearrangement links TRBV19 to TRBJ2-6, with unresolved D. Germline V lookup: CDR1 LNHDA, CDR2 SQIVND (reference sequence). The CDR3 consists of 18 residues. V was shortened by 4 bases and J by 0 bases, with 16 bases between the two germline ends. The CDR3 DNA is TGTGCCAGTAGTAAGCCCCTCCAGCGTAGCTCTGGGGCCAACGTCCTGACTTTC. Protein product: CASSKPLQRSSGANVLTF.

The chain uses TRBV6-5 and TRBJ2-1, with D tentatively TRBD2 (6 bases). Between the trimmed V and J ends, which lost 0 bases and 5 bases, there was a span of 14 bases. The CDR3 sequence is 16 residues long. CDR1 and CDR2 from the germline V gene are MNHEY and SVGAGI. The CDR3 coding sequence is TGTGCCAGCAGTTACTCGTTCGGAGGCGGGGACAATGAGCAGTTCTTC. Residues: CASSYSFGGGDNEQFF.

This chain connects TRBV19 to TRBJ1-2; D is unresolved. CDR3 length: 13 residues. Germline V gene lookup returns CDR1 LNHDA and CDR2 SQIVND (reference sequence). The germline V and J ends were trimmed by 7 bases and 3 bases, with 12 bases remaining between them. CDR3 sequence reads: CASNPRADYGYTF. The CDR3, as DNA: TGTGCCAGTAATCCGCGGGCGGACTATGGCTACACCTTC. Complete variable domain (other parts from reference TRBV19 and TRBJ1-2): DGGITQSPKYLFRKEGQNVTLSCEQNLNHDAMYWYRQDPGQGLRLIYYSQIVNDFQKGDIAEGYSVSREKKESFPLTVTSAQKNPTAFYLCASNPRADYGYTFGSGTRLTVV.

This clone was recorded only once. In DNA form, the CDR3 reads TGTGCCAGCAGTGGGAGGCCCAACTCCTACAATGAGCAGTTCTTC. It yields the protein CASSGRPNSYNEQFF. This rearrangement joins TRBV9 to TRBJ2-1, with D tentatively TRBD2 (6 bases). V lost 5 bases to trimming and J lost 0 bases, with 12 bases between them. The CDR3 totals 15 residues. Germline CDR1 SGDLS, CDR2 YYNGEE.

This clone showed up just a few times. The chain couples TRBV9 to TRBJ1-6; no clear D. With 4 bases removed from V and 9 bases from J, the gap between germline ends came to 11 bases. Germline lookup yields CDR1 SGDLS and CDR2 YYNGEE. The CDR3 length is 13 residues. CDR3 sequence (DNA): TGTGCCAGCAGCCCCGGAAACAGTTCACCCCTCCACTTT. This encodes CASSPGNSSPLHF.

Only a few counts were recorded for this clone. CDR3 loop: CATRRQGEMIETQYF. The CDR3 bases are TGTGCCACACGAAGACAGGGAGAAATGATTGAGACCCAGTACTTC. V and J are TRBV6-5 and TRBJ2-5; 7 bases map to TRBD1. Germline loops: CDR1 MNHEY, CDR2 SVGAGI. The junction had 16 bases not matched to a gene; V was cut back by 10 bases and J by 5 bases. This CDR3 contains 15 residues.

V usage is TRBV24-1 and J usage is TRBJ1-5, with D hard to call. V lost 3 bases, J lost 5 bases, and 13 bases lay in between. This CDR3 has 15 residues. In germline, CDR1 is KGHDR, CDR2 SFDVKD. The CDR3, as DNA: TGTGCCACCAGTGATCAGCGCGGAGCCGATCAGCCCCAGCATTTT. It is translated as CATSDQRGADQPQHF.

The DNA for the CDR3 is TGTGCCAGCAGCCAAGGCGGATTCTCTGAAGCTTTCTTT. Protein: CASSQGGFSEAFF. The V gene is TRBV3-1 (or the pseudogene TRBV3-2), the J gene TRBJ1-1; D ambiguous. CDR3 length equals 13 residues. Germline CDR1 and CDR2: LGHDT and YNNKEL (reference sequence). Trimming removed 1 base from V and 6 bases from J, with 9 bases in between.